These 15 T cell receptor beta chains were all obtained from the same sample, sequenced in a study of blood T cell repertoires in COVID-19. Libraries were prepared by immunoSEQ multiplex PCR; TCRdb keeps only in-frame clonotypes and omits some of them. The data show roughly 25,000 clones, about nine tenths seen once. Sequenced: peripheral blood. The receptors come from a human donor in a cohort sampled during active COVID-19.

The chain combines TRBV27 with TRBJ2-3; the D gene is possibly TRBD1 (5 bases). CDR3 length equals 15 residues. The V end lost 6 bases, the J end lost 0 bases, and 13 bases lay between the germline ends. Germline V gives CDR1 MNHEY, CDR2 SMNVEV (reference sequence). CDR3 protein: CASRSQGSSTDTQYF. CDR3 nucleotides: TGTGCCAGCAGATCCCAGGGCTCTAGCACAGATACGCAGTATTTT.

The chain couples TRBV11-2 to TRBJ1-2, with 7 bases identical to TRBD1. CDR1 is SGHAT, CDR2 FQNNGV, per germline. The CDR3 extends over 16 amino acids. V lost 5 bases and J lost 4; bases outside the gene matches: 13. As DNA, the CDR3 is TGTGCCAGCAGCGCCCGGACAGGTGCGGGGAGCTATGGCTACACCTTC. Translated, it gives CASSARTGAGSYGYTF.

This CDR3 is CASSQEGMAGDLPDTQYF. The CDR3 nucleotides are TGTGCCAGCAGCCAAGAGGGCATGGCGGGGGACTTGCCGGATACGCAGTATTTT. J is TRBJ2-3 and V is TRBV3-1 (or the pseudogene TRBV3-2), with 7 nucleotides matching TRBD2. Trimming removed 0 bases from V and 6 bases from J; junction bases left unmatched: 15. The CDR3 has 18 residues. Germline V CDR1 and CDR2: LGHDT, YNNKEL (reference sequence).

The chain links TRBV2 to TRBJ1-1, with TRBD1 matching over 12 bases. The CDR3 consists of 16 residues. Germline values: CDR1 SNHLY, CDR2 FYNNEI. The V segment lost 9 bases and the J segment 0 bases; nucleotides outside the gene matches: 8. The CDR3 spells CARGTGGRGMNTEAFF. As DNA, the CDR3 is TGTGCCAGAGGGACAGGGGGCCGAGGGATGAACACTGAAGCTTTCTTT.

This chain connects TRBV29-1 to TRBJ2-1; no firm D call. The CDR3 runs 14 residues. The V end lost 4 bases, the J end lost 0 bases, and 10 bases lay between the germline ends. CDR1 and CDR2 (germline): SQVTM, ANQGSEA. The CDR3 is CSVVHPSSYNEQFF. CDR3 in DNA: TGCAGCGTTGTTCACCCGAGCTCCTACAATGAGCAGTTCTTC.

The rearrangement uses TRBV19 and TRBJ2-1, with TRBD2 as a possible D gene (6 bases). The CDR3 is 15 amino acids. Germline lookup yields CDR1 LNHDA and CDR2 SQIVND (reference sequence). V shed 3 bases and J shed 8 bases, with 17 bases lying between them. CDR3 coding DNA: TGTGCCAGTAGTATGTCTTCGGGGAGGTTCGATGAGCAGTTCTTC. It specifies CASSMSSGRFDEQFF.

This chain joins TRBV12-3 or TRBV12-4 and TRBJ1-1; D is unresolved. With 1 base removed from V and 3 bases from J, the gap between germline ends came to 6 bases. The CDR3 has 13 amino acids. CDR3 amino acids: CASSLGGDTEAFF. As DNA, the CDR3 is TGTGCCAGCAGTTTAGGGGGAGACACTGAAGCTTTCTTT.

The chain is built from TRBV5-1 and TRBJ2-3; tentative D call: TRBD2 (8 bases). The CDR3 totals 18 residues. CDR1 and CDR2 from the germline V gene are SGHRS and YFSETQ. Trimming shortened V by 4 bases and J by 3 bases, and 24 bases separated the two germline ends. CDR3 nucleotides: TGCGCCAGCAGCCCCGGGAGGGTAACAGGGGCCTTGACAGATACGCAGTATTTT. Its protein product is CASSPGRVTGALTDTQYF.

CDR3 in amino acids: CSWEGETQYF. CDR3 sequence (DNA): TGCAGTTGGGAGGGGGAGACCCAGTACTTC. This sequence joins TRBV20-1 and TRBJ2-5, with 7 bases that match TRBD2. Germline V gene lookup returns CDR1 DFQATT and CDR2 SNEGSKA (reference sequence). The V and J ends lost 8 bases and 5 bases, in that order; junction bases with no gene match: 2. The CDR3 consists of 10 residues.

This sequence joins TRBV11-2 and TRBJ1-6; TRBD1 agrees at 7 bases. The CDR3 spans 16 residues. Germline V lookup: CDR1 SGHAT, CDR2 FQNNGV. The junction had 9 bases not matched to a gene; V was cut back by 4 bases and J by 6 bases. CDR3 loop: CASSSFSAGGNSPLHF. As DNA, the CDR3 is TGTGCCAGCAGCTCCTTTAGTGCAGGGGGTAATTCACCCCTCCACTTT.

The gene calls are TRBV19 and TRBJ2-1; TRBD2 agrees at 11 bases. The germline gives CDR1 LNHDA, CDR2 SQIVND (reference sequence). This CDR3 comprises 14 residues. V was clipped by 2 bases and J by 12 bases; unmatched bases: 6. In DNA form, the CDR3 reads TGTGCCAGTAGTATACAACTAGCGGGAGAATCGCAGTTCTTC. This codes for CASSIQLAGESQFF.

V usage is TRBV24-1 and J usage is TRBJ2-5; no definite D call. Trimming removed 9 bases at V and 5 bases at J, with 21 bases between. Germline V CDR1 and CDR2: KGHDR, SFDVKD. This CDR3 spans 15 amino acids. CDR3 sequence reads: CATGTRQEGWETQYF. In DNA form, the CDR3 reads TGTGCCACCGGAACCCGGCAGGAAGGTTGGGAGACCCAGTACTTC.

The genes are TRBV24-1 and TRBJ2-1; weak D call: TRBD2 (5 bases). Trimming cost V 9 bases and J 1 base, with 12 bases left between them. The CDR3 totals 14 residues. From germline, CDR1 is KGHDR and CDR2 SFDVKD. The CDR3 sequence is CATSEQRSYNEQFF. DNA for the CDR3: TGTGCCACCTCAGAACAGCGGTCCTACAATGAGCAGTTCTTC.

This sequence joins TRBV19 and TRBJ2-6; 9 positions agree with TRBD2. The CDR3 is 15 amino acids. CDR1 and CDR2 (germline): LNHDA, SQIVND (reference sequence). V was pared by 7 bases and J by 0 bases, with 1 base of the junction left unmatched. The DNA of the CDR3 is TGTGCCAGTATTAGCGGGAGCTCTGGGGCCAACGTCCTGACTTTC. Translating gives CASISGSSGANVLTF.

The V and J genes are TRBV6-6 and TRBJ2-3; unclear D gene. V shed 5 bases and J shed 0 bases, with 9 bases lying between them. The CDR3 totals 14 residues. Germline assignment: CDR1 MNHNY and CDR2 SVGAGI (reference sequence). CDR3 region: CASSPRQSTDTQYF. CDR3 coding DNA: TGTGCCAGCAGTCCGAGACAAAGCACAGATACGCAGTATTTT.